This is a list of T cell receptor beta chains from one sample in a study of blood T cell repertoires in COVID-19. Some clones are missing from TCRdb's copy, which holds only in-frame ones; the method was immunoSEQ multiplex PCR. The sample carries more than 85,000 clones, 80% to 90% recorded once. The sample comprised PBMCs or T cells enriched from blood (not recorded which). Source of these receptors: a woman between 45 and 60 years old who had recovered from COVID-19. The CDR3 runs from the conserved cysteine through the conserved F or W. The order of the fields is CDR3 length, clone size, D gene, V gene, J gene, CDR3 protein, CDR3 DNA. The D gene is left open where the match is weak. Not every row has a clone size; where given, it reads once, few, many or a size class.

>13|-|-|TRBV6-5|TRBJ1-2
CASRETGPYGYTF
TGTGCCAGCAGGGAGACAGGCCCCTATGGCTACACCTTC
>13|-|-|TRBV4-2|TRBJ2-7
CASSLKTADEQYF
TGTGCCAGCAGCCTTAAGACGGCGGACGAGCAGTACTTC
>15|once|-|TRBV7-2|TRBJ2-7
CASSLEGTLVYEQYF
TGTGCCAGCAGCTTAGAGGGGACTCTCGTCTACGAGCAGTACTTC
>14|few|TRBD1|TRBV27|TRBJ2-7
CASSPGTVGYEQYF
TGTGCCAGCAGCCCCGGGACAGTAGGGTACGAGCAGTACTTC
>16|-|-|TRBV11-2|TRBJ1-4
CASSLVTGGSNEKLFF
TGTGCCAGCAGCTTAGTAACCGGAGGATCTAATGAAAAACTGTTTTTT
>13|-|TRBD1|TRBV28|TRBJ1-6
CASGDRGSSPLHF
TGTGCCAGCGGGGACAGGGGATCTTCACCCCTCCACTTT
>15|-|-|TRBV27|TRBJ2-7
CASSLSGGWTYEQYF
TGTGCCAGCAGTTTATCGGGAGGTTGGACCTACGAGCAGTACTTC
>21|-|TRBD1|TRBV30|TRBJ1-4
CAWSPETGGSSYFATNEKLFF
TGTGCCTGGTCGCCCGAGACAGGGGGCTCGAGCTACTTTGCAACTAATGAAAAACTGTTTTTT
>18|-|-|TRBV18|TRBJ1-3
CASSPVHGAGPSGNTIYF
TGTGCCAGCTCACCCGTTCATGGTGCAGGGCCCTCTGGAAACACCATATATTTT
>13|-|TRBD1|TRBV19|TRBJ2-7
CASMETGGLEQYF
TGTGCCAGTATGGAGACAGGGGGACTCGAGCAGTACTTC
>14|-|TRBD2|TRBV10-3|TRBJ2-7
CAIRGLAGTGEQYF
TGTGCCATCAGGGGACTAGCGGGGACTGGGGAGCAGTACTTC
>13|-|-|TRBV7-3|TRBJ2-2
CASSSMNTGELFF
TGTGCCAGCAGCTCCATGAACACCGGGGAGCTGTTTTTT
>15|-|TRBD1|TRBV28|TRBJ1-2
CASSSSDRGNWGYTF
TGTGCCAGCAGTTCGTCGGACAGGGGGAACTGGGGCTACACCTTC
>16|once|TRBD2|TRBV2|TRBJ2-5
CASSEGGLAGGETQYF
TGTGCCAGCAGTGAAGGGGGGCTAGCGGGAGGAGAGACCCAGTACTTC
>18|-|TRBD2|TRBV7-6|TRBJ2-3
CASSLAGGRAGDTDTQYF
TGTGCCAGCAGCTTAGCAGGCGGGAGGGCCGGGGATACAGATACGCAGTATTTT
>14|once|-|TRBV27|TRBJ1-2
CASSYTGSDYGYTF
TGTGCCAGCAGTTACACGGGGTCAGACTATGGCTACACCTTC
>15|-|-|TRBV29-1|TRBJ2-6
CSVAQGSSGANVLTF
TGCAGCGTTGCCCAGGGGTCCTCTGGGGCCAACGTCCTGACTTTC
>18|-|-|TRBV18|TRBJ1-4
CASSPFPQIQGGAEKLFF
TGTGCCAGCTCTCCCTTCCCTCAGATCCAAGGGGGGGCTGAAAAACTGTTTTTT
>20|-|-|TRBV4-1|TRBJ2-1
CASSQTRVQGETSSFNEQFF
TGCGCCAGCAGCCAGACACGTGTACAGGGGGAGACTAGCTCTTTCAATGAGCAGTTCTTC
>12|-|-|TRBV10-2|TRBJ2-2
CASSHADGELFF
TGCGCCAGCAGCCACGCGGACGGGGAGCTGTTTTTT
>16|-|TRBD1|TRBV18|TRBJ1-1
CASSQPYRGENTEAFF
TGTGCCAGCTCACAACCCTACAGGGGGGAGAACACTGAAGCTTTCTTT
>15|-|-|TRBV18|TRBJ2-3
CASSLQQGSTDTQYF
TGTGCCAGCTCACTGCAGCAGGGATCCACAGATACGCAGTATTTT
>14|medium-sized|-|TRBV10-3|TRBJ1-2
CAISESGGDHGYTF
TGTGCCATCAGTGAGTCGGGCGGGGATCATGGCTACACCTTC
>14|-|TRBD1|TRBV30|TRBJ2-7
CAWSSGTGSYEQYF
TGTGCCTGGAGTTCCGGGACAGGTTCCTACGAGCAGTACTTC
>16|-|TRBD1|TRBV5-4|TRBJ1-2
CASSTAYGQGNYGYTF
TGTGCCAGCAGCACCGCCTACGGACAGGGTAACTATGGCTACACCTTC
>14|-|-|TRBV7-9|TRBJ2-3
CASSPGLNTDTQYF
TGTGCCAGCAGTCCCGGGTTGAACACAGATACGCAGTATTTT
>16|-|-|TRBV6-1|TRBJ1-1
CASRETTGFGNTEAFF
TGTGCCAGCAGGGAAACAACAGGGTTTGGGAACACTGAAGCTTTCTTT
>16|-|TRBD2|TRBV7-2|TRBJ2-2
CASKTWTSGSFGELFF
TGTGCCAGCAAAACTTGGACTAGCGGCTCTTTCGGGGAGCTGTTTTTT
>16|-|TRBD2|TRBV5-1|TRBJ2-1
CASSSPGVAGAREQFF
TGCGCCAGCAGCTCCCCGGGGGTAGCGGGAGCCCGAGAGCAGTTCTTC
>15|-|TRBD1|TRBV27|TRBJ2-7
CASRVGQGITYEQYF
TGTGCCAGCAGGGTGGGACAGGGTATTACCTACGAGCAGTACTTC